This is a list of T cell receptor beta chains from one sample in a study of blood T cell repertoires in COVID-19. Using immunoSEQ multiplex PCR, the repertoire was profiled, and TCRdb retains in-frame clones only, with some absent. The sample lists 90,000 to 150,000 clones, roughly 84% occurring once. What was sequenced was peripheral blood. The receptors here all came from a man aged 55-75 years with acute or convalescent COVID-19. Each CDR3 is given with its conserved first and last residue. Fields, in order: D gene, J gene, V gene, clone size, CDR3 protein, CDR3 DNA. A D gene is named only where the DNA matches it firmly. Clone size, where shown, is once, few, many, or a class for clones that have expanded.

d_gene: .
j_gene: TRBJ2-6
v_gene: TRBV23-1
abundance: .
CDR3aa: CASSQSGRDLSPSGANVLTF
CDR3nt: TGCGCCAGCAGTCAATCGGGGCGAGACCTCTCACCCTCTGGGGCCAACGTCCTGACTTTC

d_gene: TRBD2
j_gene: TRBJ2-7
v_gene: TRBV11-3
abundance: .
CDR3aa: CASSLDRGTSLEQYF
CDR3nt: TGTGCCAGCAGCTTAGACAGGGGGACTAGCCTCGAGCAGTACTTC

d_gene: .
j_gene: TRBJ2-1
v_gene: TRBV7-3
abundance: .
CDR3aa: CASSLRVRGTTDNEQFF
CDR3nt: TGTGCCAGCAGCTTACGCGTCCGTGGAACTACTGATAATGAGCAGTTCTTC

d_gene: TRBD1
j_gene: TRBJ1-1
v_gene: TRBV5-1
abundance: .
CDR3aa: CASSGVPPTGTTYEAFF
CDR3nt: TGCGCCAGCAGCGGGGTACCCCCGACAGGGACGACTTATGAAGCTTTCTTT

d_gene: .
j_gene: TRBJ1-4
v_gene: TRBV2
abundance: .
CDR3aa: CASSEGPESNEKLFF
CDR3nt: TGTGCCAGCAGTGAGGGCCCAGAATCTAATGAAAAACTGTTTTTT

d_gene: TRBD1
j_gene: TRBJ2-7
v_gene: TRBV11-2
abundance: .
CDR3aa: CASSLGDRDYEQYF
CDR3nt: TGTGCCAGCAGCTTAGGAGACAGGGACTACGAGCAGTACTTC

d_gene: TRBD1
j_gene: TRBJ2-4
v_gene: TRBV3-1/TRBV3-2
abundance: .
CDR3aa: CASSDVGQPTLAKNIQYF
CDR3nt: TGTGCCAGCAGCGATGTGGGACAGCCCACACTAGCCAAAAACATTCAGTACTTC

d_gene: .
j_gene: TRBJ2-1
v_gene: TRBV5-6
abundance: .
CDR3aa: CASSVSDGTYNEQFF
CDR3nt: TGTGCCAGCAGCGTTTCAGATGGTACCTACAATGAGCAGTTCTTC

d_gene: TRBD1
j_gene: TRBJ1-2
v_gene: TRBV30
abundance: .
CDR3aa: CAWAGGASYGYTF
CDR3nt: TGTGCCTGGGCAGGGGGCGCAAGCTATGGCTACACCTTC

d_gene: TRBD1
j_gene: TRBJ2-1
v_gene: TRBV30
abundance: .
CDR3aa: CAWSYRTGRKVNEQFF
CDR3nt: TGTGCCTGGAGTTATCGGACAGGGAGAAAGGTCAATGAGCAGTTCTTC

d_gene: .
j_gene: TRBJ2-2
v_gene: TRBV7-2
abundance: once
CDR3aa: CASSLGGLTTGELFF
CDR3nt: TGTGCCAGCAGCTTAGGCGGGCTTACCACCGGGGAGCTGTTTTTT

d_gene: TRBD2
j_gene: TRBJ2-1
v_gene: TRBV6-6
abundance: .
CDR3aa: CASRSIGRGTYNEQFF
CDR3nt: TGTGCCAGCAGGTCTATCGGGCGGGGGACCTACAATGAGCAGTTCTTC

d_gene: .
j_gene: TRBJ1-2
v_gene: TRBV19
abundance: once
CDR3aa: CASSPRAAYVYTF
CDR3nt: TGTGCCAGTAGTCCGAGGGCGGCGTATGTCTACACCTTC

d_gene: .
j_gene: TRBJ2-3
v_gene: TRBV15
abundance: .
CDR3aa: CATSSPSSSFTDTQYF
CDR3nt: TGTGCCACCAGCAGTCCCAGTTCCTCCTTCACAGATACGCAGTATTTT

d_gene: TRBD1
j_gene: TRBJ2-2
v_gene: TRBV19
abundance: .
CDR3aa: CASSAPWQGAYTGELFF
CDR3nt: TGTGCCAGTAGCGCCCCTTGGCAGGGGGCTTACACCGGGGAGCTGTTTTTT

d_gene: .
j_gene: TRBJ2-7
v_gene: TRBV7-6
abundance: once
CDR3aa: CASSLASGRATYEQYF
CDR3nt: TGTGCCAGCAGCTTAGCGTCGGGAAGGGCCACCTACGAGCAGTACTTC

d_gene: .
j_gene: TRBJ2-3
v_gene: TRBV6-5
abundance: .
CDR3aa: CASRPLGGATDTQYF
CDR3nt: TGTGCCAGCAGGCCCTTGGGGGGAGCCACAGATACGCAGTATTTT

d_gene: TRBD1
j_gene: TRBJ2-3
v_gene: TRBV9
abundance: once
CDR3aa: CASSVRDIQGAGGDTQYF
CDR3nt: TGTGCCAGCAGCGTACGGGACATCCAGGGGGCTGGCGGAGATACGCAGTATTTT

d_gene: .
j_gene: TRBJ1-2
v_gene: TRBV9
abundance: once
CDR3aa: CASSGRGLNYGYTF
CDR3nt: TGTGCCAGCAGCGGAAGGGGACTTAACTATGGCTACACCTTC

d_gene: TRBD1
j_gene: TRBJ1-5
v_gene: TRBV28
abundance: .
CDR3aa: CAIQGALNQPQHF
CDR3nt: TGTGCCATCCAGGGGGCTCTCAATCAGCCCCAGCATTTT

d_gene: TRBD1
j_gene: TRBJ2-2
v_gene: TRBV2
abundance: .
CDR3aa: CARGQGDTGELFF
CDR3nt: TGTGCCAGAGGACAGGGGGACACCGGGGAGCTGTTTTTT

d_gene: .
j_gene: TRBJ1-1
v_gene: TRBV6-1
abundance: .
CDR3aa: CASSEAAGYTEAFF
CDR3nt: TGTGCCAGCAGTGAAGCTGCAGGCTACACTGAAGCTTTCTTT

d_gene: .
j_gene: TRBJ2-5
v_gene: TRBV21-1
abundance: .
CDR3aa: CASSTRTGGETQYF
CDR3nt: TGTGCCAGCAGCACACGGACAGGGGGTGAGACCCAGTACTTC

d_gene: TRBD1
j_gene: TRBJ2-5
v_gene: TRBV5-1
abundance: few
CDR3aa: CASSLLSGQGAETQYF
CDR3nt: TGCGCCAGCAGCCTCTTATCGGGACAGGGGGCCGAGACCCAGTACTTC